Described below is a single TCR beta chain sequence and its context. The antigen is undetermined. Those donors who had ophthalmopathy presented with moderate-to-severe activity, a CAS of ≥3, a NOSPECS of ≥4 and a duration under 3 months. Certain patients were not enrolled. These were patients with other autoimmune diseases, uncontrolled infections, pregnancy or lactation. This CDR3 contains 15 residues. Germline CDR1 reads MNHEY; CDR2 reads SVGAGI. J was trimmed by 4 bases and V by 0 bases; bases with no gene match: 4. This sample was included in a study of Graves' ophthalmopathy and Graves' hyperthyroidism. Broader study findings: The model predicted ophthalmopathy progression with roughly 70% sensitivity and around 72% specificity.

Transcripts of RNA were the source for amplifying TCR beta CDR3 regions. Second-round multiplex PCR came after first-round RT-PCR with HTBI primers. TCRdb recomputed calls from the multiplex PCR reads with MiXCR, one row per CDR3 protein. In the table there are almost 750,000 distinct CDR3 sequences, 40% of which are singletons. The V and J genes are TRBV6-5 and TRBJ2-5; 8 nucleotides agree with TRBD1. The sequencing sample was made of peripheral blood. This receptor was taken from an adult man with Graves' ophthalmopathy. The CDR3 loop reads CASSYSWTGIETQYF. As DNA, the CDR3 is TGTGCCAGCAGTTACTCCTGGACAGGGATAGAGACCCAGTACTTC.